These T cell receptor beta chains were read from a single sample in a study of cytomegalovirus exposure and HLA in healthy donors. Libraries were prepared by immunoSEQ multiplex PCR; TCRdb keeps only in-frame clonotypes and omits some of them. The repertoire holds 40,000 to 55,000 clones, with 60% to 70% as singletons. Sequenced sample: PBMCs. These receptors were taken from a man aged 60 to 75 in good health and CMV-seropositive. CDR3s include the opening cysteine and the closing phenylalanine or tryptophan. Each record gives: V gene, D gene, clone size, J gene, CDR3 DNA, CDR3 protein. A D gene is named only where the DNA matches it firmly. Rows may omit the clone size; those that give it use once, few, many or a size class.

v_call: TRBV28; d_call: .; clone_size: few; j_call: TRBJ1-2; cdr3_nt: TGTGCCAGCAGTCGACAGGACATGGGCTATGGCTACACCTTC; cdr3_aa: CASSRQDMGYGYTF
v_call: TRBV28; d_call: TRBD2; clone_size: few; j_call: TRBJ2-1; cdr3_nt: TGTGCCAGCAGTTCCACTAGCGGACAGTTCTTC; cdr3_aa: CASSSTSGQFF
v_call: TRBV29-1; d_call: .; clone_size: .; j_call: TRBJ1-1; cdr3_nt: TGCAGCGTTGAACAGGGGAACACTGAAGCTTTCTTT; cdr3_aa: CSVEQGNTEAFF
v_call: TRBV6-5; d_call: .; clone_size: few; j_call: TRBJ1-2; cdr3_nt: TGTGCCAGCAGTTCAATAGGTCGGGGGGCCCATGATGGCTACACCTTC; cdr3_aa: CASSSIGRGAHDGYTF
v_call: TRBV19; d_call: TRBD1; clone_size: .; j_call: TRBJ1-5; cdr3_nt: TGTGCCAGTACGCAGGACAGGGGTCGCCCGGTTCAGCCCCAGCATTTT; cdr3_aa: CASTQDRGRPVQPQHF
v_call: TRBV5-1; d_call: TRBD2; clone_size: .; j_call: TRBJ2-1; cdr3_nt: TGCGCCAGCAGCTTACCCGGGACTAGCGGAATCAATGAGCAGTTCTTC; cdr3_aa: CASSLPGTSGINEQFF
v_call: TRBV7-9; d_call: .; clone_size: .; j_call: TRBJ1-1; cdr3_nt: TGTGCCAGCAGCCCCCCGAGGAGCACTGAAGCTTTCTTT; cdr3_aa: CASSPPRSTEAFF
v_call: TRBV4-3; d_call: .; clone_size: .; j_call: TRBJ1-1; cdr3_nt: TGCGCCAGCAGCCAAGATAGGGGTATGAACACTGAAGCTTTCTTT; cdr3_aa: CASSQDRGMNTEAFF
v_call: TRBV29-1; d_call: .; clone_size: few; j_call: TRBJ2-6; cdr3_nt: TGCAGCGTAGAGGGTTACTCTGGGGCCAACGTCCTGACTTTC; cdr3_aa: CSVEGYSGANVLTF
v_call: TRBV20-1; d_call: .; clone_size: .; j_call: TRBJ2-1; cdr3_nt: TGCAGTGCTGAGTCGGGCAATGAGCAGTTCTTC; cdr3_aa: CSAESGNEQFF
v_call: TRBV11-3; d_call: .; clone_size: .; j_call: TRBJ2-7; cdr3_nt: TGTGCCAGCAGGGCCGGGACAAGAAGGGACGAGCAGTACTTC; cdr3_aa: CASRAGTRRDEQYF
v_call: TRBV29-1; d_call: TRBD1; clone_size: .; j_call: TRBJ2-5; cdr3_nt: TGCAGCGTTGACCAGGGGGTAGAGACCCAGTACTTC; cdr3_aa: CSVDQGVETQYF
v_call: TRBV19; d_call: .; clone_size: .; j_call: TRBJ2-3; cdr3_nt: TGTGCCAGTAGGAGAACAGATACGCAGTATTTT; cdr3_aa: CASRRTDTQYF
v_call: TRBV19; d_call: .; clone_size: .; j_call: TRBJ1-1; cdr3_nt: TGTGCCAGTAGTACGGGACAGAACACTGAAGCTTTCTTT; cdr3_aa: CASSTGQNTEAFF
v_call: TRBV4-1; d_call: TRBD1; clone_size: .; j_call: TRBJ1-2; cdr3_nt: TGCGCCAGCAGCTTCCTTATCCGGGACAGGGGGAAAGGCTACACCTTC; cdr3_aa: CASSFLIRDRGKGYTF
v_call: TRBV4-3; d_call: .; clone_size: .; j_call: TRBJ2-7; cdr3_nt: TGCGCCAGCAGCCAAGGCTTACACTCCTACGAGCAGTACTTC; cdr3_aa: CASSQGLHSYEQYF
v_call: TRBV19; d_call: .; clone_size: once; j_call: TRBJ1-2; cdr3_nt: TGTGCCAGTAGTCCAAAGACAGGTGCTGGCTCTGGCTACACCTTC; cdr3_aa: CASSPKTGAGSGYTF
v_call: TRBV2; d_call: TRBD2; clone_size: .; j_call: TRBJ2-1; cdr3_nt: TGTGCCAGCAGTCCGAGGCCGACTAGCGGCAATGAGCAGTTCTTC; cdr3_aa: CASSPRPTSGNEQFF
v_call: TRBV30; d_call: .; clone_size: .; j_call: TRBJ1-5; cdr3_nt: TGTGCCTGGACCCCTGGAGAGTATAGCAATCAGCCCCAGCATTTT; cdr3_aa: CAWTPGEYSNQPQHF
v_call: TRBV6-6; d_call: .; clone_size: .; j_call: TRBJ2-7; cdr3_nt: TGTGCCAGCGCTTGGCCGGGAGAGGTATACGAGCAGTACTTC; cdr3_aa: CASAWPGEVYEQYF
v_call: TRBV28; d_call: TRBD2; clone_size: .; j_call: TRBJ2-1; cdr3_nt: TGTGCCAGCAGTCCCAGACTAGCGGGAGGCGATGAGCAGTTCTTC; cdr3_aa: CASSPRLAGGDEQFF
v_call: TRBV4-3; d_call: .; clone_size: .; j_call: TRBJ2-5; cdr3_nt: TGCGCCAGCAGCCAAACCAGGGGACGAGAGACCCAGTACTTC; cdr3_aa: CASSQTRGRETQYF
v_call: TRBV2; d_call: TRBD2; clone_size: .; j_call: TRBJ2-5; cdr3_nt: TGTGCCAGCCTTCAAATAGGGACTAGCAGGTACCAAGAGACCCAGTACTTC; cdr3_aa: CASLQIGTSRYQETQYF
v_call: TRBV29-1; d_call: TRBD1; clone_size: once; j_call: TRBJ1-1; cdr3_nt: TGCAGCGTTGGGAACCCGGGACAGGGCGGCGATGAAGCTTTCTTT; cdr3_aa: CSVGNPGQGGDEAFF
v_call: TRBV2; d_call: .; clone_size: .; j_call: TRBJ1-1; cdr3_nt: TGTGCCAGCAGTGAGCAGTCGGGTATGAACACTGAAGCTTTCTTT; cdr3_aa: CASSEQSGMNTEAFF
v_call: TRBV30; d_call: TRBD2; clone_size: .; j_call: TRBJ2-7; cdr3_nt: TGTGCCTGGAGTCTAGCGGGAGGACCCTACGAGCAGTACTTC; cdr3_aa: CAWSLAGGPYEQYF
v_call: TRBV7-9; d_call: TRBD2; clone_size: .; j_call: TRBJ2-5; cdr3_nt: TGTGCCAGCAGCTTAGGGCTAGCGGTCCAAGAGACCCAGTACTTC; cdr3_aa: CASSLGLAVQETQYF
v_call: TRBV7-8; d_call: TRBD2; clone_size: few; j_call: TRBJ2-2; cdr3_nt: TGTGCCAGCAGCTTAGCTCTAGCGGGATACACCGGGGAGCTGTTTTTT; cdr3_aa: CASSLALAGYTGELFF
v_call: TRBV15; d_call: .; clone_size: .; j_call: TRBJ1-2; cdr3_nt: TGTGCCACCAGCAGAGGTGAGGGGGTCTATGGCTACACCTTC; cdr3_aa: CATSRGEGVYGYTF
v_call: TRBV19; d_call: TRBD1; clone_size: .; j_call: TRBJ1-4; cdr3_nt: TGTGCCAGTACCCACCAAGGACAGGGGGTTAATGAAAAACTGTTTTTT; cdr3_aa: CASTHQGQGVNEKLFF
v_call: TRBV7-2; d_call: .; clone_size: .; j_call: TRBJ2-7; cdr3_nt: TGTGCCAGCAGCAAGGACAGCAGAGACTACGAGCAGTACTTC; cdr3_aa: CASSKDSRDYEQYF
v_call: TRBV19; d_call: .; clone_size: .; j_call: TRBJ1-1; cdr3_nt: TGTGCCAGCAACGGGGGGCACACTGAAGCTTTCTTT; cdr3_aa: CASNGGHTEAFF
v_call: TRBV11-2; d_call: .; clone_size: .; j_call: TRBJ2-1; cdr3_nt: TGTGCCAGCACCTCGGACAGCCGATCCTACAATGAGCAGTTCTTC; cdr3_aa: CASTSDSRSYNEQFF
v_call: TRBV5-1; d_call: TRBD2; clone_size: .; j_call: TRBJ2-1; cdr3_nt: TGCGCCAGCAGCTTGGAGGTTAGCGGGATCTACAATGAGCAGTTCTTC; cdr3_aa: CASSLEVSGIYNEQFF
v_call: TRBV1; d_call: .; clone_size: few; j_call: TRBJ2-1; cdr3_nt: TGCACCAGCAGAAGACAGGACAATGAGCAGTTCTTC; cdr3_aa: CTSRRQDNEQFF
v_call: TRBV11-2; d_call: .; clone_size: few; j_call: TRBJ2-7; cdr3_nt: TGTGCCAGCAGCCCCCAGGGTTACGAGCAGTACTTC; cdr3_aa: CASSPQGYEQYF
v_call: TRBV27; d_call: TRBD2; clone_size: few; j_call: TRBJ2-1; cdr3_nt: TGTGCCAGCAGTTTAGATGGAAGTCGACTAGCCATCTACAATGAGCAGTTCTTC; cdr3_aa: CASSLDGSRLAIYNEQFF
v_call: TRBV12-2; d_call: .; clone_size: few; j_call: TRBJ2-4; cdr3_nt: TGTGCAAGTCGCAACAGGGACAGGGGGCAAGTTTTGGAAAACATTCAGTACTTC; cdr3_aa: CASRNRDRGQVLENIQYF
v_call: TRBV28; d_call: .; clone_size: once; j_call: TRBJ1-5; cdr3_nt: TGTGCCAGCAAATCCTCTCAGCCCCAGCATTTT; cdr3_aa: CASKSSQPQHF
v_call: TRBV18; d_call: .; clone_size: .; j_call: TRBJ1-2; cdr3_nt: TGTGCCAGCTCACAGACAGAGAACTATGGCTACACCTTC; cdr3_aa: CASSQTENYGYTF
v_call: TRBV14; d_call: .; clone_size: .; j_call: TRBJ2-7; cdr3_nt: TGTGCCAGCAGCCAAGGACCCCACCGGGGTTTATTTTACGAGCAGTACTTC; cdr3_aa: CASSQGPHRGLFYEQYF
v_call: TRBV9; d_call: TRBD1; clone_size: .; j_call: TRBJ2-5; cdr3_nt: TGTGCCAGCAGCGTTGGACAGGGCAAGACCCAGTACTTC; cdr3_aa: CASSVGQGKTQYF
v_call: TRBV11-3; d_call: .; clone_size: .; j_call: TRBJ1-1; cdr3_nt: TGTGCCAGCAGCCCGGGACAAAGCAACACTGAAGCTTTCTTT; cdr3_aa: CASSPGQSNTEAFF
v_call: TRBV6-5; d_call: .; clone_size: .; j_call: TRBJ1-1; cdr3_nt: TGTGCCAGCAGTAAGGGGAGCGGGGTGAACACTGAAGCTTTCTTT; cdr3_aa: CASSKGSGVNTEAFF
v_call: TRBV29-1; d_call: TRBD1; clone_size: .; j_call: TRBJ2-2; cdr3_nt: TGCAGCGCGGGACAGGGACCCTCCGGGGAGCTGTTTTTT; cdr3_aa: CSAGQGPSGELFF
v_call: TRBV6-5; d_call: TRBD1; clone_size: once; j_call: TRBJ2-7; cdr3_nt: TGTGCCAGCAGTAGAACAGGGGACGAGCAGTACTTC; cdr3_aa: CASSRTGDEQYF
v_call: TRBV28; d_call: TRBD2; clone_size: .; j_call: TRBJ2-7; cdr3_nt: TGTGCCAGCAGAACAAGCGGGATCCCCCCCGAGCAGTACTTC; cdr3_aa: CASRTSGIPPEQYF
v_call: TRBV7-2; d_call: TRBD2; clone_size: .; j_call: TRBJ2-5; cdr3_nt: TGTGCCAGCAGACGGACTAGCGGGAGTCCTGTGTGGGAGACCCAGTACTTC; cdr3_aa: CASRRTSGSPVWETQYF
v_call: TRBV5-6; d_call: TRBD2; clone_size: once; j_call: TRBJ2-7; cdr3_nt: TGTGCCAGCAGCTTGGCGACTAGCGGGAGCAACGAGCAGTACTTC; cdr3_aa: CASSLATSGSNEQYF
v_call: TRBV19; d_call: .; clone_size: .; j_call: TRBJ2-7; cdr3_nt: TGTGCCAGTGCTCCGACGGGAAACTCCTACGAGCAGTACTTC; cdr3_aa: CASAPTGNSYEQYF
v_call: TRBV11-2; d_call: .; clone_size: .; j_call: TRBJ1-1; cdr3_nt: TGTGCCAGCAGCTTCCATAACACTGAAGCTTTCTTT; cdr3_aa: CASSFHNTEAFF
v_call: TRBV2; d_call: TRBD1; clone_size: few; j_call: TRBJ1-5; cdr3_nt: TGTGCCAGCAGTGATGGGACAGGGGTTCAGCCCCAGCATTTT; cdr3_aa: CASSDGTGVQPQHF